A selection of T cell receptor beta chains follows, all from one sample in a study of T-cell reconstitution after alpha-beta-depleted transplantation in children. TCRdb re-called the PCR reads with MiXCR, one entry per CDR3 protein. The sample carries about 260,000 distinct CDR3 sequences, just under 8.5% recorded once. Here the sequenced sample was PBMCs, mostly from graft donor cells, taken 180 days after TCRalphabeta/CD19-depleted stem cell transplant. These receptor sequences come from a male patient under 18 who had a stem cell transplant for acute lymphoblastic leukemia, so the T cells may come from the graft donor. The CDR3 runs from the conserved cysteine through the conserved F or W. A D gene is named only where the DNA matches it firmly. The listing skips clone size in some rows; elsewhere it reads once, few, many or a size class.

cdr3_aa cdr3_nt v_call d_call clone_size j_call
CSARDPGLKKSMGDTQYF TGCAGTGCTAGAGACCCGGGACTAAAAAAGTCTATGGGAGATACGCAGTATTTT TRBV20-1 TRBD2 many TRBJ2-3
CASSPTASGNTIYF TGTGCCAGCAGCCCGACAGCCTCTGGAAACACCATATATTTT TRBV7-2 . many TRBJ1-3
CSVEDLGTSGFHNEQFF TGCAGCGTTGAAGATCTCGGGACTAGCGGGTTCCACAATGAGCAGTTCTTC TRBV29-1 TRBD2 many TRBJ2-1
CSVRPLSGRAPDTQYF TGCAGCGTTCGGCCACTTAGCGGGAGGGCTCCAGATACGCAGTATTTT TRBV29-1 TRBD2 many TRBJ2-3
CASSEATYEQYF TGTGCCAGCAGTGAAGCCACCTACGAGCAGTACTTC TRBV2 . many TRBJ2-7
CASSSARDTLNTEAFF TGTGCCAGCAGTTCAGCCAGGGACACCTTGAACACTGAAGCTTTCTTT TRBV6-5 . many TRBJ1-1
CASSSPSQYF TGTGCCAGCAGCTCTCCATCGCAGTATTTT TRBV7-3 . many TRBJ2-3
CASRLSPSLSGSLGEQYF TGTGCCAGTAGACTTTCCCCCTCCCTTAGCGGGAGCCTCGGCGAGCAGTACTTC TRBV19 TRBD2 many TRBJ2-7
CASQGLAGGTDTQYF TGTGCCAGCCAGGGACTAGCGGGGGGCACAGATACGCAGTATTTT TRBV5-6 TRBD2 many TRBJ2-3
CASSLILRGLDSPLHF TGTGCCAGCAGTTTAATTTTGAGGGGATTGGATTCACCCCTCCACTTT TRBV28 . many TRBJ1-6
CASLRGGNAFF TGTGCCAGCCTTCGGGGGGGTAATGCTTTCTTT TRBV25-1 . many TRBJ1-1
CASSPGTVHQETQYF TGTGCCAGCAGCCCCGGGACAGTACACCAAGAGACCCAGTACTTC TRBV6-1 TRBD1 many TRBJ2-5
CASSFSWGTTQFF TGTGCCAGCAGCTTTTCTTGGGGGACCACCCAGTTCTTC TRBV7-3 . many TRBJ2-1
CASGLWESGPNEQFF TGTGCTAGTGGTTTGTGGGAGAGCGGGCCGAATGAGCAGTTCTTC TRBV12-5 . many TRBJ2-1
CASSQDQGRLGLWGYTF TGCGCCAGCAGCCAAGATCAGGGAAGACTGGGACTATGGGGCTACACCTTC TRBV4-3 . . TRBJ1-2
CASSPEAGLAGEGTTDTQYF TGTGCCAGCAGTCCGGAAGCCGGACTAGCGGGAGAGGGGACCACAGATACGCAGTATTTT TRBV12-3/TRBV12-4 TRBD2 many TRBJ2-3
CASSWARGTQPQHF TGTGCCAGCAGTTGGGCTAGAGGAACTCAGCCCCAGCATTTT TRBV12-3/TRBV12-4 . many TRBJ1-5
CASSFRHDYGYTF TGTGCCAGCAGTTTCCGACACGACTATGGCTACACCTTC TRBV12-3/TRBV12-4 . many TRBJ1-2
CASSESNGTEAFF TGCGCCAGCAGTGAGTCGAATGGCACTGAAGCTTTCTTT TRBV10-1 . many TRBJ1-1
CASSLGGVRQPQHF TGCGCCAGCAGCTTGGGAGGGGTAAGGCAGCCCCAGCATTTT TRBV5-1 . many TRBJ1-5
CASSRLAGGIPTDTQYF TGTGCCAGCAGTCGACTAGCGGGGGGCATCCCCACAGATACGCAGTATTTT TRBV6-2/TRBV6-3 TRBD2 many TRBJ2-3
CASSLGWAVPSGEQFF TGTGCCAGCAGCTTGGGATGGGCCGTCCCAAGCGGTGAGCAGTTCTTC TRBV5-5 . many TRBJ2-1
CASSLAGPEQYF TGTGCCAGCAGCTTAGCGGGACCAGAGCAGTACTTC TRBV7-8 . few TRBJ2-7